These 11 T cell receptor beta chains were all obtained from the same sample, sequenced in a study of blood T cells in healthy people across ages. Through a sample-barcoded 5' primer and a J-beta primer mix, a second PCR was run for roughly 6 to 11 cycles. MiXCR was run by TCRdb on the 5' RACE reads, yielding one entry per CDR3 protein. Among 1.8 million or so distinct CDR3 sequences listed, roughly two fifths were seen once. Sequencing was performed on blood. These receptors originate from a human donor in good health.

This clonotype has at least ten counts. J is TRBJ2-1 and V is TRBV20-1, with 7 nucleotides matching TRBD2. This CDR3 spans 15 amino acids. The germline V gene encodes CDR1 DFQATT and CDR2 SNEGSKA (reference sequence). V was clipped by 0 bases and J by 2 bases; unmatched bases: 4. The CDR3 spells CSARDSGGAYNEQFF. The DNA of the CDR3 is TGCAGTGCTAGAGATAGTGGGGGGGCCTACAATGAGCAGTTCTTC.

The chain has TRBV29-1 and TRBJ2-3; 11 positions match TRBD2. The CDR3 has 17 amino acids. CDR1 is SQVTM and CDR2 is ANQGSEA in the germline V gene. V was pared by 0 bases and J by 3 bases, with 8 bases of the junction left unmatched. The DNA of the CDR3 is TGCAGCGTTGAAGATATCGAGACTAGCGGGGTAACAGATACGCAGTATTTT. The encoded protein is CSVEDIETSGVTDTQYF.

This clonotype was observed a single time. In DNA form, the CDR3 reads TGTGCCAGCAGCCAAGAAGGGACTAAGGACGAGCAGTACTTC. Amino acids: CASSQEGTKDEQYF. The V gene is TRBV4-2, the J gene TRBJ2-7, with 7 bases fitting TRBD2. Germline lookup yields CDR1 LGHNA and CDR2 YNFKEQ. The V and J ends lost 0 bases and 5 bases, in that order; junction bases with no gene match: 4. The CDR3 loop spans 14 amino acids.

This clonotype was seen more than once but under ten times. The rearrangement uses TRBV28 and TRBJ1-3; 8 bases align to TRBD1. J was trimmed by 2 bases and V by 6 bases; bases with no gene match: 3. Germline V gene data show CDR1 as MDHEN and CDR2 as SYDVKM. This CDR3 comprises 14 residues. CDR3 in DNA: TGTGCCAGCAGCAAACAGGGGGCTGGAAACACCATATATTTT. The encoded protein is CASSKQGAGNTIYF.

A note on this clonotype: The junction shows a germline mismatch at one end, possibly a read error. The chain has TRBV6-6 and TRBJ1-3; D is unclear. This CDR3 contains 17 residues. The germline V gene encodes CDR1 MNHNY and CDR2 SVGAGI (reference sequence). The CDR3 sequence is CASSYVLTGMSGNTVYF. The CDR3 nucleotides read TGTGCCAGCAGCTACGTACTAACGGGGATGTCTGGAAACACCGTATATTTT.

This clonotype came up a few times. V and J are TRBV24-1 and TRBJ2-1; 9 positions match TRBD2. CDR1 and CDR2 from the germline V gene are KGHDR and SFDVKD. CDR3 length: 16 amino acids. V shed 5 bases and J 4 bases; nucleotides not matched to a gene: 8. As DNA, the CDR3 is TGTGCCACCAGTGCGCCCAGCGGGGGGACTTACAATGAGCAGTTCTTC. It encodes CATSAPSGGTYNEQFF.

This rearrangement joins TRBV5-1 to TRBJ2-7; tentatively, D is TRBD2 (5 bases). The ends were cut back, 4 bases at V and 4 bases at J, with 15 bases in the middle. The CDR3 length is 14 residues. CDR1 is SGHRS, CDR2 YFSETQ, per germline. The CDR3 bases are TGCGCCAGCAGCAAGCCCGAGGGCCTATACGAGCAGTACTTC. This sequence encodes CASSKPEGLYEQYF.

V is TRBV28 and J is TRBJ1-6, with a tentative D call TRBD1 (5 bases). Trimming pared 9 bases from V and 9 bases from J, leaving 12 bases between. This CDR3 spans 12 amino acids. Per germline, CDR1 MDHEN and CDR2 SYDVKM. The CDR3 DNA reads as TGTGCCAGTCTCCGAGGGGTTTCACCCCTCCACTTT. It is translated as CASLRGVSPLHF.

This chain uses TRBV7-2 with TRBJ2-5; D is undetermined. The CDR3 extends over 13 amino acids. CDR1 and CDR2 from the germline V gene are SGHTA and FQGNSA. V lost 9 bases, J lost 1 base, and 12 bases lay in between. The CDR3 DNA follows: TGTGCCAGTACTTTCGACTCCCAAGAGACCCAGTACTTC. Protein sequence: CASTFDSQETQYF. The full variable domain, its missing parts supplied by reference TRBV7-2 and TRBJ2-5, is GAGVSQSPSNKVTEKGKDVELRCDPISGHTALYWYRQSLGQGLEFLIYFQGNSAPDKSGLPSDRFSAERTGGSVSTLTIQRTQQEDSAVYLCASTFDSQETQYFGPGTRLLVL.

The rearrangement links TRBV5-1 to TRBJ2-7; D is unclear. CDR1 and CDR2 (germline): SGHRS, YFSETQ. The CDR3 has 15 residues. The V end was cut by 5 bases, the J end by 0 bases, with 15 bases between. In DNA form, the CDR3 reads TGCGCCAGCAGTAAAGATCCTAACTACTCCTACGAGCAGTACTTC. Its protein is CASSKDPNYSYEQYF. The full variable domain, in which reference TRBV5-1 and TRBJ2-7 provide the parts outside the CDR3, is KAGVTQTPRYLIKTRGQQVTLSCSPISGHRSVSWYQQTPGQGLQFLFEYFSETQRNKGNFPGRFSGRQFSNSRSEMNVSTLELGDSALYLCASSKDPNYSYEQYFGPGTRLTVT.

V and J are TRBV5-1 and TRBJ1-1; D remains unclear. Per germline, CDR1 SGHRS and CDR2 YFSETQ. This CDR3 comprises 16 residues. Trimming shortened V by 8 bases and J by 1 base, and 21 bases separated the two germline ends. In DNA, the CDR3 is TGCGCCAGTAGCAGAAGGCAGCACGAGGGGAACACTGAAGCTTTCTTT. Translated: CASSRRQHEGNTEAFF. The variable domain in full, completed from reference TRBV5-1 and TRBJ1-1, reads KAGVTQTPRYLIKTRGQQVTLSCSPISGHRSVSWYQQTPGQGLQFLFEYFSETQRNKGNFPGRFSGRQFSNSRSEMNVSTLELGDSALYLCASSRRQHEGNTEAFFGQGTRLTVV.